This entry is about one T cell receptor beta chain. Antigen unknown. The PCR was carried out with 60 Vbeta primers and 13 Jbeta primers. Data came from immunoSEQ multiplex PCR; TCRdb stores just in-frame clones and leaves some out. The sample comprises 150,000 or so clones, 82% of which are singletons, and 7% to 9% rests with the top ten. This entry comes from a study of cytomegalovirus exposure and HLA in healthy donors. Study-level findings and limits: The HLA-A and HLA-B alleles of most subjects were reportedly predicted accurately from TCR beta sequences. An analysis that was carried out later associated 16,951 TCR beta sequences with HLA alleles at 0.05 false discovery rate. The study designated roughly 160 TCR beta chains cytomegalovirus-associated. Some V segments (TRBV6-2 and TRBV6-3 among them) were excluded as indistinguishable.

Germline V gene data show CDR1 as MDHEN and CDR2 as SYDVKM. The CDR3 length is 17 residues. V shed 1 base, J shed 4 bases, and the junction held 8 bases outside the gene matches. Sequences were obtained from PBMCs. This clonotype originated in a male donor in good health and CMV-seropositive. This chain connects TRBV28 to TRBJ1-2; 11 bases line up with TRBD1. The CDR3 DNA follows: TGTGCCAGCAGTTTATATCGGGACAGGGGGTACGCCTATGGCTACACCTTC. Its translation is CASSLYRDRGYAYGYTF.